Below, 17 T cell receptor beta chains from the same sample are listed, as sequenced in a study of shared clonotypes between healthy human individuals. Libraries were prepared by immunoSEQ multiplex PCR; TCRdb keeps only in-frame clonotypes and omits some of them. The profile shows roughly 1 million clones, about 77% of them singletons. Specimen: memory CD4+ T cells sorted from blood. Subset indicated: CD45RA-negative fraction. The source is a man in his late teens or twenties in good health.

The chain is built from TRBV5-1 and TRBJ1-2; D not resolved. Germline V gives CDR1 SGHRS, CDR2 YFSETQ. Deletions cut 0 bases from V and 6 bases from J, with 9 bases between. This CDR3 spans 13 amino acids. CDR3 sequence reads: CASSLETANGYTF. Here the CDR3 DNA reads TGCGCCAGCAGCTTGGAGACGGCTAATGGCTACACCTTC.

This chain joins TRBV15 and TRBJ2-3, with D possibly matching TRBD2 (5 bases). Germline CDR1 and CDR2: LNHNV and YYDKDF (reference sequence). V was clipped by 0 bases and J by 7 bases, with 11 bases between them. The CDR3 totals 14 residues. The CDR3 loop is CATSRDHPGYTQYF. In nucleotides, the CDR3 is TGTGCCACCAGCAGAGATCACCCGGGATATACGCAGTATTTT.

The genes are TRBV15 and TRBJ2-1; D is perhaps TRBD1 (5 bases). The CDR3 has 13 amino acids. Germline V gene lookup returns CDR1 LNHNV and CDR2 YYDKDF (reference sequence). Trimming cost V 3 bases and J 6 bases, with 9 bases left between them. In nucleotides, the CDR3 is TGTGCCACCAGCAGGCAGGGTTTCAATGAGCAGTTCTTC. It encodes CATSRQGFNEQFF.

The chain has TRBV4-3 and TRBJ1-1; D is unresolved. Trimming took off 0 bases at V and 4 bases at J, with 12 bases between the two ends. From germline, CDR1 is LGHNA and CDR2 YSLEER. The CDR3 is made up of 15 amino acids. The CDR3 region is CASSQEARVSTEAFF. The DNA for the CDR3 is TGCGCCAGCAGCCAAGAGGCGAGGGTGAGCACTGAAGCTTTCTTT.

The rearrangement uses TRBV5-1 and TRBJ2-5; D is perhaps TRBD1 (6 bases). Per the germline V gene, CDR1 is SGHRS and CDR2 is YFSETQ. The V and J ends lost 4 bases and 5 bases respectively, with 15 bases between them. CDR3 length: 14 amino acids. The CDR3 DNA reads TGCGCCAGCAGCGAAGGACAGAGGGTGGAGACCCAGTACTTC. Residues: CASSEGQRVETQYF. The complete variable domain, with remaining parts taken from reference TRBV5-1 and TRBJ2-5, reads KAGVTQTPRYLIKTRGQQVTLSCSPISGHRSVSWYQQTPGQGLQFLFEYFSETQRNKGNFPGRFSGRQFSNSRSEMNVSTLELGDSALYLCASSEGQRVETQYFGPGTRLLVL.

The V call is TRBV2, the J call TRBJ2-6; no reliable D call. Germline lookup yields CDR1 SNHLY and CDR2 FYNNEI. The germline V and J ends were trimmed by 5 bases and 0 bases, with 8 bases remaining between them. This CDR3 has 15 residues. The CDR3 sequence: CASSPYSSGANVLTF. CDR3 DNA: TGTGCCAGCAGTCCTTATAGCTCTGGGGCCAACGTCCTGACTTTC. Full variable domain (outside the CDR3, taken from reference TRBV2 and TRBJ2-6): EPEVTQTPSHQVTQMGQEVILRCVPISNHLYFYWYRQILGQKVEFLVSFYNNEISEKSEIFDDQFSVERPDGSNFTLKIRSTKLEDSAMYFCASSPYSSGANVLTFGAGSRLTVL.

This chain links TRBV30 with TRBJ1-2; the D is unclear. Germline V gene sequence: CDR1 GTSNPN, CDR2 SVGIG (reference sequence). V was trimmed by 3 bases and J by 1 base, leaving 6 bases between them. CDR3 size: 12 residues. This chain's CDR3 is CAWSRLNYGYTF. In nucleotides, the CDR3 is TGTGCCTGGAGCCGACTTAACTATGGCTACACCTTC.

Comment on this clone: Being one base from a much bigger clone, this may be a read error. The chain couples TRBV30 to TRBJ1-1; no reliable D call. Per germline, CDR1 GTSNPN and CDR2 SVGIG (reference sequence). This CDR3 is 12 amino acids long. The CDR3 protein is CAWREGRTGAFF. CDR3 DNA: TGTGCCTGGAGGGAAGGGAGAACTGGAGCTTTCTTT.

The genes are TRBV7-8 and TRBJ2-5; no firm D call. This CDR3 region has 13 residues. Deletions cut 1 base from V and 4 bases from J, with 7 bases between. Germline V CDR1 and CDR2: SGHVS, FQNEAQ. CDR3 sequence: CASSLDRLETQYF. The CDR3 DNA is TGTGCCAGCAGCTTAGATAGGTTAGAGACCCAGTACTTC.

V and J are TRBV11-2 and TRBJ2-1; 14 positions match TRBD2. Unmatched junction bases numbered 6, after V lost 5 bases and J lost 6 bases. The CDR3 runs 16 residues. Per the germline V gene, CDR1 is SGHAT and CDR2 is FQNNGV. The CDR3 is CASSALGTSGSNEQFF. In DNA, the CDR3 is TGTGCCAGCAGCGCCTTAGGGACTAGCGGGAGCAATGAGCAGTTCTTC.

The V gene is TRBV10-3, the J gene TRBJ1-1, with D perhaps TRBD1 (5 bases). Trimming left V 3 bases short and J 8 bases short, with 13 bases between. CDR3 size: 13 residues. The V gene's germline CDR1 is ENHRY and CDR2 SYGVKD. The CDR3 region is CAISDGGRGEAFF. The CDR3, as DNA: TGTGCCATCAGTGATGGTGGACGGGGGGAAGCTTTCTTT.

V and J are TRBV5-4 and TRBJ2-3, with 12 bases aligning to TRBD2. This CDR3 is built from 16 residues. V lost 0 bases to trimming and J lost 4 bases; unmatched junction nucleotides: 3. CDR1 is SGHNT, CDR2 YYREEE, per germline (reference sequence). Here the CDR3 reads CASSLEASGGADTQYF. The CDR3 coding sequence is TGTGCCAGCAGCTTGGAGGCTAGCGGGGGGGCAGATACGCAGTATTTT.

This chain connects TRBV6-5 to TRBJ1-3; D not resolved. Looked up from germline, CDR1 is MNHEY and CDR2 is SVGAGI. Trimming took off 6 bases at V and 0 bases at J, with 9 bases between the two ends. This CDR3 contains 14 residues. This CDR3 reads CASRALASGNTIYF. The CDR3 DNA sequence: TGTGCCAGCAGGGCCCTGGCCTCTGGAAACACCATATATTTT.

In its sample, this clone was seen a few times. V is TRBV19 and J is TRBJ1-5; D might be TRBD1 (5 bases). V lost 5 bases, J lost 1 base, and 12 bases lay in between. The CDR3 extends over 15 amino acids. Germline CDR1 reads LNHDA; CDR2 reads SQIVND (reference sequence). CDR3 nucleotides: TGTGCCAGTAGTCCCGGCAGGGCCAGCAATCAGCCCCAGCATTTT. Translation gives CASSPGRASNQPQHF.

The V call is TRBV10-3, the J call TRBJ1-1; the D gene is possibly TRBD1 (6 bases). This CDR3 region has 13 residues. CDR1 is ENHRY, CDR2 SYGVKD, per germline. V was trimmed by 10 bases and J by 3 bases, leaving 15 bases between them. For the CDR3, the DNA is TGTGCCACCAAGGGGGGGCCGGACACTGAAGCTTTCTTT. This sequence encodes CATKGGPDTEAFF.

Of note for this clone: The same CDR3 also results from other DNA sequences found in this sample. V is TRBV18 and J is TRBJ1-5; unclear D gene. The CDR3 has 13 amino acids. V lost 6 bases to trimming and J lost 4 bases, with 10 bases between them. In germline, CDR1 is KGHSH, CDR2 LQKENI. The CDR3 nucleotides read TGTGCCAGCTCCCCGGACCAGAATCAGCCCCAGCATTTT. It specifies CASSPDQNQPQHF.

V is TRBV5-4 and J is TRBJ2-5; 8 bases align to TRBD1. The CDR3 contains 14 residues. Trimming took 4 bases from V and 0 from J; bases not matched to a gene: 2. CDR1 is SGHNT and CDR2 is YYREEE in the germline V gene (reference sequence). Written as DNA, the CDR3 is TGTGCCAGCAGCCGGACAGGGAACCAAGAGACCCAGTACTTC. Translating it yields CASSRTGNQETQYF.